The rows below give T cell receptor beta chains drawn from one sample of a study of blood T cell repertoires in COVID-19. Libraries were prepared by immunoSEQ multiplex PCR; TCRdb keeps only in-frame clonotypes and omits some of them. The sample shows some 170,000 clones, roughly nine tenths of them seen only once. Sequences were obtained from PBMCs or T cells enriched from blood (not recorded which). Receptors were obtained from a human donor with acute COVID-19. The donor label of this sample is uncertain. Both conserved end residues are part of each CDR3. D genes are given only for firm matches. The size entry is marked missing in some rows and otherwise reads once, few, many or a size class.

clone_size j_call v_call d_call cdr3_aa cdr3_nt
NA TRBJ1-4 TRBV4-1 NA CASSPGHFSNEKLFF TGCGCCAGCAGCCCGGGACATTTTTCAAATGAAAAACTGTTTTTT
NA TRBJ2-5 TRBV19 TRBD2 CASSSGGWYQETQYF TGTGCCAGTTCTAGCGGGGGTTGGTACCAAGAGACCCAGTACTTC
NA TRBJ1-4 TRBV19 NA CASRSQQGGEKLFF TGTGCCAGTAGATCCCAACAGGGCGGTGAAAAACTGTTTTTT
NA TRBJ1-2 TRBV9 NA CASSVALNYGYTF TGTGCCAGCAGCGTAGCACTAAACTATGGCTACACCTTC
NA TRBJ2-1 TRBV6-5 TRBD1 CASSWTGLGEQFF TGTGCCAGCAGTTGGACAGGGTTGGGCGAGCAGTTCTTC
once TRBJ1-6 TRBV12-5 NA CASGLVPPGFDGWNNSPLHF TGTGCTAGTGGTTTGGTACCCCCGGGATTTGACGGTTGGAATAATTCACCCCTCCACTTT
NA TRBJ2-5 TRBV30 NA CAWIRKGFLGQETQYF TGTGCCTGGATTCGTAAGGGGTTTTTGGGACAAGAGACCCAGTACTTC
NA TRBJ1-2 TRBV30 NA CAWSVRSSYGYTF TGTGCCTGGAGTGTAAGGAGCTCCTATGGCTACACCTTC
NA TRBJ2-7 TRBV5-1 TRBD2 CASSTGGGSYEQYF TGCGCCAGCAGTACGGGGGGTGGCTCCTACGAGCAGTACTTC
few TRBJ1-1 TRBV14 TRBD1 CASSHRDSYSTEAFF TGTGCCAGCAGTCACAGGGACAGTTATTCCACTGAAGCTTTCTTT
NA TRBJ2-1 TRBV24-1 TRBD2 CATGDPAGVYNEQFF TGTGCCACCGGTGATCCGGCGGGGGTTTACAATGAGCAGTTCTTC
once TRBJ2-7 TRBV29-1 TRBD1 CSATGIPYEQYF TGCAGCGCGACAGGGATTCCCTACGAGCAGTACTTC
NA TRBJ2-2 TRBV30 TRBD2 CAWSVPSGFTGELFF TGTGCCTGGAGTGTACCTAGCGGGTTCACCGGGGAGCTGTTTTTT
NA TRBJ1-3 TRBV24-1 NA CATSEPTAGGDTIYF TGTGCCACCAGTGAGCCGACCGCCGGGGGGGACACCATATATTTT
NA TRBJ2-1 TRBV24-1 NA CATSDLPGNNEQFF TGTGCCACCAGTGATTTGCCGGGGAACAATGAGCAGTTCTTC
NA TRBJ2-7 TRBV18 NA CASSPGLGSSYEQYF TGTGCCAGCTCACCAGGGTTGGGGAGCTCCTACGAGCAGTACTTC
NA TRBJ1-4 TRBV30 NA CAWSVSRSATNEKLFF TGTGCCTGGAGTGTTAGCAGATCTGCAACTAATGAAAAACTGTTTTTT
NA TRBJ2-7 TRBV7-2 TRBD2 CASSLGGRGEQYF TGTGCCAGCAGCTTGGGGGGGAGGGGCGAGCAGTACTTC
once TRBJ1-1 TRBV5-1 NA CASSSSGARLNTEAFF TGCGCCAGCAGCTCGTCAGGGGCGAGGCTGAACACTGAAGCTTTCTTT
once TRBJ1-3 TRBV9 TRBD1 CASSVGQGSGNTIYF TGTGCCAGCAGCGTAGGACAGGGTTCAGGAAACACCATATATTTT
NA TRBJ2-3 TRBV18 NA CASSPPGTVEDTQYF TGTGCCAGCTCACCACCGGGGACTGTCGAAGATACGCAGTATTTT
NA TRBJ1-1 TRBV12-5 NA CASGLLPNSNTEAFF TGTGCTAGTGGTTTGCTACCGAATTCGAACACTGAAGCTTTCTTT
NA TRBJ1-1 TRBV9 NA CASSVRRDTEAFF TGTGCCAGCAGCGTAAGGCGGGACACTGAAGCTTTCTTT
NA TRBJ2-7 TRBV7-2 NA CASSLGWRQSHEQYF TGTGCCAGCAGCTTGGGTTGGCGGCAGTCCCACGAGCAGTACTTC
NA TRBJ2-7 TRBV5-1 TRBD1 CASRPTGALGSYEQYF TGCGCCAGCAGACCGACAGGGGCCTTAGGGAGCTACGAGCAGTACTTC
NA TRBJ1-1 TRBV5-1 NA CASSLSRQARGTEAFF TGCGCCAGCAGCTTGTCCCGACAGGCTCGGGGCACTGAAGCTTTCTTT
NA TRBJ2-5 TRBV30 TRBD2 CAWSRGLAGETQYF TGTGCCTGGAGTAGAGGACTAGCGGGGGAGACCCAGTACTTC
NA TRBJ2-3 TRBV4-3 TRBD2 CASSERGSGARGDTQYF TGCGCCAGCAGCGAAAGGGGAAGCGGGGCGCGGGGAGATACGCAGTATTTT
NA TRBJ1-2 TRBV24-1 NA CATSDPGGADGYTF TGTGCCACCAGTGATCCCGGGGGGGCGGATGGCTACACCTTC
NA TRBJ2-3 TRBV7-3 TRBD2 CASSSGDQRGAASDTQYF TGTGCCAGCAGCTCCGGGGACCAGCGGGGGGCCGCATCCGATACGCAGTATTTT
NA TRBJ1-2 TRBV7-9 TRBD1 CASSPQGAGGYTF TGTGCCAGCAGCCCACAGGGGGCGGGCGGCTACACCTTC
NA TRBJ1-2 TRBV11-2 TRBD1 CASSLGADRVYGYTF TGTGCCAGCAGCTTAGGGGCGGACAGGGTATATGGCTACACCTTC
NA TRBJ2-3 TRBV5-6 TRBD2 CASSLNLGGGAADTQYF TGTGCCAGCAGCTTGAACCTTGGCGGGGGGGCCGCAGATACGCAGTATTTT
NA TRBJ2-1 TRBV9 TRBD1 CASSGQGYQLFF TGTGCCAGCAGCGGACAGGGATATCAACTGTTCTTC
NA TRBJ2-7 TRBV15 NA CATSRDRGGEQYF TGTGCCACCAGCAGAGATCGAGGGGGCGAGCAGTACTTC
NA TRBJ1-5 TRBV7-2 NA CASSLFAAQPQHF TGTGCCAGCAGCTTATTTGCAGCGCAGCCCCAGCATTTT
NA TRBJ1-1 TRBV5-4 NA CASSGGNMGTEAFF TGTGCCAGCAGCGGAGGGAATATGGGCACTGAAGCTTTCTTT
NA TRBJ1-5 TRBV3-1/TRBV3-2 NA CASSQVWAPEGQPQHF TGTGCCAGCAGCCAAGTATGGGCCCCGGAGGGTCAGCCCCAGCATTTT
NA TRBJ1-2 TRBV7-9 NA CASSQGNGYTF TGTGCCAGCAGCCAGGGGAATGGCTACACCTTC
NA TRBJ2-5 TRBV5-4 NA CASSDKDRPFTWTQYF TGTGCCAGCAGCGATAAAGACAGGCCCTTCACGTGGACCCAGTACTTC
NA TRBJ2-1 TRBV19 TRBD2 CASRPQGTSGGEQFF TGTGCCAGTAGACCACAGGGGACTAGCGGGGGTGAGCAGTTCTTC
NA TRBJ2-1 TRBV24-1 NA CATSDFGRGQFF TGTGCCACCAGTGATTTCGGCAGGGGGCAGTTCTTC
NA TRBJ2-1 TRBV24-1 NA CATSDPDSSSYNEQFF TGTGCCACCAGTGACCCGGACAGTAGCTCCTACAATGAGCAGTTCTTC
once TRBJ2-7 TRBV6-2/TRBV6-3 TRBD1 CASSGAYRGNEQYF TGTGCCAGCAGTGGCGCCTACAGGGGAAACGAGCAGTACTTC
NA TRBJ1-5 TRBV10-3 NA CAISEDGESNQPQHF TGTGCCATCAGTGAGGACGGAGAGAGCAATCAGCCCCAGCATTTT
NA TRBJ1-5 TRBV28 TRBD1 CASSAFGGGQGAIPQHF TGTGCCAGCAGTGCCTTTGGCGGGGGACAGGGGGCGATTCCCCAGCATTTT
NA TRBJ1-2 TRBV29-1 TRBD1 CSAGTDHGYTF TGCAGCGCGGGGACAGACCATGGCTACACCTTC